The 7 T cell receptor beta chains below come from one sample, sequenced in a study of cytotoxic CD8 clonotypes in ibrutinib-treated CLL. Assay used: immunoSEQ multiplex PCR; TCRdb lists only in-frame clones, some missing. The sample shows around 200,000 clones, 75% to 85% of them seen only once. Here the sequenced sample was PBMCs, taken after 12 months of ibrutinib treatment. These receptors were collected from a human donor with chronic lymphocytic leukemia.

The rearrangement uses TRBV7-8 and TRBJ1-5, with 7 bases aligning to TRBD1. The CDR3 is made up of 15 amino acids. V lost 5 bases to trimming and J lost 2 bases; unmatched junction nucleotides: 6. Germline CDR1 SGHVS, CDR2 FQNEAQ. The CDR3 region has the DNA TGTGCCAGCAGCCCGACAGGGATGGGCAATCAGCCCCAGCATTTT. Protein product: CASSPTGMGNQPQHF.

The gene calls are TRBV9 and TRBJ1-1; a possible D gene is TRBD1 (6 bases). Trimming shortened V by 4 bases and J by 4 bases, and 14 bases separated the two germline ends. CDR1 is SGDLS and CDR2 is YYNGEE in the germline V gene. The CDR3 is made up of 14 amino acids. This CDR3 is CASSQGSWATEAFF. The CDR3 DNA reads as TGTGCCAGCAGCCAGGGGTCCTGGGCCACTGAAGCTTTCTTT.

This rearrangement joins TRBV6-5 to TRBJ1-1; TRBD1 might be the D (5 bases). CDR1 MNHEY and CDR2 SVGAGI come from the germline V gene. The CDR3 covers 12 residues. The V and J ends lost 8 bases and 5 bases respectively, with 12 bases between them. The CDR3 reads CASQRSGTEAFF. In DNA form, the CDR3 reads TGTGCCAGCCAGCGTTCAGGGACTGAAGCTTTCTTT.

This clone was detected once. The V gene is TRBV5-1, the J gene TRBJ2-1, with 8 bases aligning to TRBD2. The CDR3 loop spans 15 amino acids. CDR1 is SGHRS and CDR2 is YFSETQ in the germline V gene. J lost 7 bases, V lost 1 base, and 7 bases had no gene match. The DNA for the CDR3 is TGCGCCAGCAGCTTGAGGGCGGGGGGCCGGAATGAGCAGTTCTTC. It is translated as CASSLRAGGRNEQFF.

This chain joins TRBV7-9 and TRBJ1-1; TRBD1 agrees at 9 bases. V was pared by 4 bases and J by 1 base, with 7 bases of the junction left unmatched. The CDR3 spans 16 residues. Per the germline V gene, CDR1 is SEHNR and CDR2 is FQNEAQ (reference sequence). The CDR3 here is CASSSWTGEENTEAFF. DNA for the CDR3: TGTGCCAGCAGCTCTTGGACAGGGGAAGAGAACACTGAAGCTTTCTTT.

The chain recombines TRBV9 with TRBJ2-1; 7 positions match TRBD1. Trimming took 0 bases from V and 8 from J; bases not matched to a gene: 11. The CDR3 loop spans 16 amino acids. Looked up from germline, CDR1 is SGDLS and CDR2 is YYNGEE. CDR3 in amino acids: CASSVARTGPPYEQFF. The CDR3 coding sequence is TGTGCCAGCAGCGTAGCAAGGACAGGACCTCCCTATGAGCAGTTCTTC.

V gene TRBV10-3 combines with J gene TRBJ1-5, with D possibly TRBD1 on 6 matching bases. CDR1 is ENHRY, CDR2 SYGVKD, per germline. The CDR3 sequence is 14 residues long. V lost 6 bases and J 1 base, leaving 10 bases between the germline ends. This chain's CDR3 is CAIRQGGSNQPQHF. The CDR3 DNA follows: TGTGCCATCAGACAGGGAGGCAGCAATCAGCCCCAGCATTTT.